The next 10 T cell receptor beta chains were all read from a single sample in a study of monozygotic twins with inflammatory bowel disease. TCRdb re-called the 5' RACE reads; every CDR3 protein appears as one record, without DNA. The data show over 350,000 distinct CDR3 sequences, and the top ten clones hold 2.5% to 3%. The sample comprised blood. All receptors come from a human donor with ulcerative colitis or Crohn's disease, or a healthy co-twin of an affected twin (not recorded which).

V gene TRBV5-1 combines with J gene TRBJ2-3; TCRdb outputs TRBD2, but without DNA this stays unchecked. The CDR3 spans 15 residues. Germline CDR1 and CDR2: SGHRS and YFSETQ. Here the CDR3 reads CASRTSGGPWDTQYF.

The V gene is TRBV5-1, the J gene TRBJ2-1. Germline V gene sequence: CDR1 SGHRS, CDR2 YFSETQ. This CDR3 contains 17 residues. The CDR3 sequence is CASSLPLQMSSYNEQFF.

The chain has TRBV2 and TRBJ2-5; lacking DNA, the TRBD2 call made by TCRdb goes unchecked. CDR1 is SNHLY and CDR2 is FYNNEI in the germline V gene. The CDR3 sequence is 16 residues long. The CDR3: CASIQLAGGLQETQYF.

J is TRBJ2-7 and V is TRBV4-2. Germline V CDR1 and CDR2: LGHNA, YNFKEQ. CDR3 length: 15 residues. CDR3 in amino acids: CASSQDFGLDYEQYF.

This chain connects TRBV27 to TRBJ1-2; no DNA is available, so the TRBD1 call from TCRdb remains unchecked. The CDR3 covers 14 residues. Germline CDR1 MNHEY, CDR2 SMNVEV (reference sequence). This chain's CDR3 is CASSLKGGSYGYTF.

J is TRBJ2-1 and V is TRBV11-1; the D call of TRBD1 rests on TCRdb alone, since no DNA is present to check it. The CDR3 runs to 18 residues. Germline assignment: CDR1 SGHAT and CDR2 FQDESV (reference sequence). The CDR3 sequence: CASSSQGQGARTYNEQFF.

The chain recombines TRBV7-6 with TRBJ2-2; TCRdb selects TRBD1, and the lack of DNA leaves this call unchecked. The CDR3 is 17 residues long. CDR1 and CDR2 from the germline V gene are SGHVS and FNYEAQ. CDR3 amino acids: CASSLSGGPITPGELFF.

This chain uses TRBV5-1 with TRBJ2-5; TCRdb's D call, TRBD1, is unchecked because there is no DNA. CDR1 is SGHRS and CDR2 is YFSETQ in the germline V gene. This CDR3 has 14 amino acids. CDR3 amino acids: CASSLAGGLETQYF. Full variable domain (remainder filled in from reference TRBV5-1 and TRBJ2-5): KAGVTQTPRYLIKTRGQQVTLSCSPISGHRSVSWYQQTPGQGLQFLFEYFSETQRNKGNFPGRFSGRQFSNSRSEMNVSTLELGDSALYLCASSLAGGLETQYFGPGTRLLVL.

The V gene is TRBV6-4, the J gene TRBJ2-2; TCRdb designates TRBD1, a call that cannot be tested without DNA. CDR3 length: 14 amino acids. Germline assignment: CDR1 MRHNA and CDR2 SNTAGT. This chain's CDR3 is CASRGQGASGELFF.

The rearrangement joins TRBV5-4 to TRBJ1-1. Germline CDR1 is SGHNT and CDR2 is YYREEE (reference sequence). CDR3 length: 12 amino acids. Here the CDR3 reads CASSLDGYEAFF.